The 3 T cell receptor beta chains in this list originate from one sample, sequenced in a study of early T cells in non-severe SARS-CoV-2 infection. Using its own MiXCR run on the 5' RACE reads, TCRdb lists one record per CDR3 protein. The table lists tens of thousands of distinct CDR3 sequences, roughly 13% of them singletons. Sequenced material: whole blood. The receptors derive from an adult who was a healthcare worker with PCR-confirmed SARS-CoV-2 infection or an uninfected control (not recorded which).

This clonotype was seen a few times. This chain uses TRBV29-1 with TRBJ2-3; TRBD2 aligns across 9 bases. This CDR3 is built from 15 residues. Germline values: CDR1 SQVTM, CDR2 ANQGSEA. After removal of 7 bases from V and 2 bases from J, the junction contained 10 bases not matched to a gene. The CDR3 protein is CSAGGLAGSTDTQYF. CDR3 DNA sequence: TGCAGCGCCGGGGGGCTAGCGGGGTCCACAGATACGCAGTATTTT.

This clonotype was recorded at least ten times. In DNA, the CDR3 is TGTGCCAGCAGTTACGAGGCAGGAGACAATGAGCAGTTCTTC. Translation gives CASSYEAGDNEQFF. This chain links TRBV6-5 with TRBJ2-1; D is undetermined. The germline CDR1 and CDR2 sequences are MNHEY and SVGAGI. This CDR3 contains 14 residues. The germline V and J ends were trimmed by 2 bases and 5 bases, with 10 bases remaining between them.

The V call is TRBV10-1, the J call TRBJ2-5; 10 nucleotides line up with TRBD2. V was clipped by 6 bases and J by 1 base; unmatched bases: 8. The CDR3 is made up of 16 amino acids. Looked up from germline, CDR1 is WNHNN and CDR2 is SYGVQD (reference sequence). This CDR3 reads CASSPSLAGSQETQYF. The CDR3 nucleotides read TGCGCCAGCAGCCCTTCACTAGCGGGGTCCCAAGAGACCCAGTACTTC.